This T cell receptor beta chain was found in a study of shared clonotypes between healthy human individuals. The assay used deep level. In the source study's methods: In the immunoSEQ data, sequences were junction-only and lacked quality scores, so filtering differed. Clones were read by immunoSEQ multiplex PCR, and TCRdb kept only the in-frame ones, dropping some. V and J calls and clone size come straight from that table; D and trimming were deduced from the DNA. The repertoire includes about 480,000 clones, around 74% of them detected once, and 10% to 15% sits in the top ten. J gave up 3 bases and V 4 bases, and 0 bases lay outside the gene matches. Per germline, CDR1 MNHEY and CDR2 SVGAGI. This CDR3 has 13 amino acids.

The specimen sequenced was PBMCs. This receptor was taken from a woman aged 40-49 years in good health. Some clones in this sample may be carry-over from other donors' samples. The chain carries TRBV6-5 and TRBJ2-5; 9 nucleotides match TRBD1. DNA for the CDR3: TGTGCCAGCAGTTGGACAGGGGAAGAGACCCAGTACTTC. Protein sequence: CASSWTGEETQYF.